The 15 T cell receptor beta chains below all came from one sample that was sequenced in a study of blood T cell repertoires in COVID-19. The repertoire was sequenced with immunoSEQ multiplex PCR; TCRdb's copy has only in-frame clones and lacks some. The sample includes over 200,000 clones, 70% to 80% of them seen just once. Sequencing used peripheral blood. Receptors originate from a woman over 75 with acute or convalescent COVID-19.

The CDR3 DNA is TGTGCCAGCAGCTCACAGGGGGGTGGCACAGATACGCAGTATTTT. It specifies CASSSQGGGTDTQYF. The chain links TRBV7-9 to TRBJ2-3, with TRBD1 identical over 8 bases. Germline trimming cut 4 bases from V and 1 base from J; bases unmatched to any gene: 4. Germline V CDR1 and CDR2: SEHNR, FQNEAQ (reference sequence). This CDR3 comprises 15 residues.

This rearrangement joins TRBV19 to TRBJ1-1; D is undetermined. Germline CDR1 is LNHDA and CDR2 is SQIVND (reference sequence). Trimming took 9 bases from V and 3 from J, leaving 8 bases between them. This CDR3 contains 11 residues. For the CDR3, the DNA is TGTGCCAGGCCGCAGGACACTGAAGCTTTCTTT. It yields the protein CARPQDTEAFF.

V is TRBV7-6 and J is TRBJ2-7, with 8 nucleotides matching TRBD1. The CDR3 is 15 amino acids. The trim removed 3 bases at V and 4 bases at J, leaving 8 bases unmatched. Germline-derived CDR1 and CDR2 are SGHVS and FNYEAQ. The CDR3 loop is CASSFSTGVRYEQYF. CDR3 sequence (DNA): TGTGCCAGCAGCTTTTCGACAGGGGTTCGTTACGAGCAGTACTTC. The variable domain in full, with the rest retrieved from reference TRBV7-6 and TRBJ2-7, is GAGVSQSPRYKVTKRGQDVALRCDPISGHVSLYWYRQALGQGPEFLTYFNYEAQQDKSGLPNDRFSAERPEGSISTLTIQRTEQRDSAMYRCASSFSTGVRYEQYFGPGTRLTVT.

V gene TRBV3-1 (or the pseudogene TRBV3-2) combines with J gene TRBJ1-3, with a weak D call TRBD1 (6 bases). This CDR3 has 15 residues. The V and J ends lost 4 bases and 0 bases respectively, with 10 bases between them. Germline V gene sequence: CDR1 LGHDT, CDR2 YNNKEL (reference sequence). DNA for the CDR3: TGTGCCAGCAGCCTGTCGACAGGCTCTGGAAACACCATATATTTT. Translating gives CASSLSTGSGNTIYF.

This clone was detected only once. The rearrangement uses TRBV25-1 and TRBJ2-2, with D unclear. CDR3 size: 13 residues. The germline CDR1 and CDR2 sequences are MGHDK and SYGVNS. Between the trimmed V and J ends, which lost 3 bases and 1 base, there was a span of 3 bases. In DNA, the CDR3 is TGTGCCAGCAGTGACTTGAACACCGGGGAGCTGTTTTTT. Translated, it gives CASSDLNTGELFF.

The chain has TRBV19 and TRBJ1-5, with 8 bases matching TRBD1. Per the germline V gene, CDR1 is LNHDA and CDR2 is SQIVND (reference sequence). Losses at the gene ends were 5 bases for V and 1 base for J; bases not matched to a gene: 7. The CDR3 length is 16 residues. The CDR3 DNA sequence: TGTGCCAGTAGTTCCCAAAACAGGGGGAGCAATCAGCCCCAGCATTTT. Amino acids: CASSSQNRGSNQPQHF.

Points on this clone: Other DNA variants within this sample encode the same CDR3. The V gene is TRBV7-9, the J gene TRBJ1-1, with 7 positions matching TRBD1. Germline V gene sequence: CDR1 SEHNR, CDR2 FQNEAQ (reference sequence). The CDR3 covers 15 residues. V lost 3 bases, J lost 1 base, and 5 bases stayed unmatched. CDR3: CASSFSRDRNTEAFF. The CDR3 DNA sequence: TGTGCCAGCAGCTTCTCCCGGGACAGGAACACTGAAGCTTTCTTT.

This clone appeared a single time. V is TRBV20-1 and J is TRBJ2-1, with 9 bases lining up with TRBD2. The CDR3 has 17 residues. CDR1 DFQATT and CDR2 SNEGSKA come from the germline V gene (reference sequence). The J segment lost 6 bases and the V segment lost 3 bases, leaving 15 bases of the junction unmatched. For the CDR3, the DNA is TGCAGTGCTAGTTCTAAAAGGGCTAGCGGGAAGGGCAATGAGCAGTTCTTC. Residues: CSASSKRASGKGNEQFF.

This clone has more than one count but fewer than ten. The V call is TRBV4-1, the J call TRBJ2-3, with 10 bases matching TRBD2. This CDR3 spans 16 amino acids. Losses at the gene ends were 0 bases for V and 11 bases for J; bases not matched to a gene: 11. CDR1 is MGHRA and CDR2 is YSYEKL in the germline V gene. CDR3 region: CASSQDGAGGPKGQYF. For the CDR3, the DNA is TGCGCCAGCAGCCAAGACGGAGCGGGAGGGCCGAAGGGGCAGTATTTT.

This chain uses TRBV20-1 with TRBJ2-7; the D is unclear. The ends were cut back, 3 bases at V and 4 bases at J, with 7 bases in the middle. This CDR3 spans 11 amino acids. Germline CDR1 reads DFQATT; CDR2 reads SNEGSKA (reference sequence). The CDR3: CSASDNYEQYF. CDR3 in DNA: TGCAGTGCTAGCGACAATTACGAGCAGTACTTC.

This chain connects TRBV23-1 to TRBJ2-1; 10 nucleotides align to TRBD2. TRBV23-1 is labeled an ORF, and its function is uncertain. With 6 bases clipped from V and 9 bases from J, the junction kept 8 bases outside the gene matches. This CDR3 spans 14 amino acids. CDR3 nucleotide sequence: TGCGCCAGCAGGCGGGCTAGCGGGAGTGGTGAGCAGTTCTTC. Its protein is CASRRASGSGEQFF.

CDR3 DNA sequence: TGTGCCAGCAGTTCCGGAGGGGAGACCGGGGAGCTGTTTTTT. Its translation is CASSSGGETGELFF. The chain has TRBV28 and TRBJ2-2; possibly TRBD2 for D (6 bases). V lost 4 bases, J lost 5 bases, and 11 bases lay in between. The CDR3 contains 14 residues. Germline V lookup: CDR1 MDHEN, CDR2 SYDVKM.

The chain couples TRBV19 to TRBJ1-2, with D possibly matching TRBD1 (6 bases). Germline V lookup: CDR1 LNHDA, CDR2 SQIVND (reference sequence). There are 13 residues in the CDR3. Trimming removed 8 bases from V and 3 bases from J, with 13 bases in between. CDR3 loop: CASSQTGYYGYTF. CDR3 bases: TGTGCCAGTTCTCAAACAGGGTACTATGGCTACACCTTC.

The rearrangement joins TRBV3-1 (or the pseudogene TRBV3-2) to TRBJ2-3; 15 bases align to TRBD2. After removal of 1 base from V and 2 bases from J, the junction contained 7 bases not matched to a gene. The germline V gene has CDR1 LGHDT and CDR2 YNNKEL (reference sequence). This CDR3 has 19 residues. CDR3 DNA sequence: TGTGCCAGCAGCCAAGGGACTAGCGGGGGGGCCCGAGTCACAGATACGCAGTATTTT. Translation: CASSQGTSGGARVTDTQYF.

This clone is a singleton in its sample. The rearrangement links TRBV10-3 to TRBJ1-2, with 7 bases aligning to TRBD1. Per germline, CDR1 ENHRY and CDR2 SYGVKD. The junction had 9 bases not matched to a gene; V was cut back by 11 bases and J by 3 bases. The CDR3 runs 13 residues. The CDR3 loop is CAVQGERDYGYTF. The CDR3 coding sequence is TGTGCCGTTCAGGGGGAAAGGGACTATGGCTACACCTTC.